Each of the 21 T cell receptor beta chains below was sequenced from the same sample in a study of neoadjuvant anti-PD-1 for oral cavity cancer. Some clones are missing from TCRdb's copy, which holds only in-frame ones; the method was immunoSEQ multiplex PCR. In the table there are thousands of clones, roughly 60% of which are singletons. Time point indicated: after neoadjuvant nivolumab, at surgical resection. Sequenced material: tumor tissue, taken after nivolumab (anti-PD-1) treatment. Receptors originate from a person between 40 and 85 years old with oral cavity squamous cell carcinoma.

The genes are TRBV27 and TRBJ2-5, with 12 bases lining up with TRBD2. The J call is in doubt because the DNA end fits TRBJ2-7 better. This CDR3 has 16 amino acids. The germline V gene has CDR1 MNHEY and CDR2 SMNVEV (reference sequence). CDR3 in amino acids: CASSLSPTSGSDEQYF. The CDR3 nucleotides read TGTGCCAGCAGCCTATCCCCGACTAGCGGGAGTGACGAGCAGTACTTC.

This chain joins TRBV5-1 and TRBJ2-7; 11 bases map to TRBD2. The CDR3 is made up of 21 amino acids. The V and J ends lost 4 bases and 5 bases, in that order; junction bases with no gene match: 26. Germline V gene data show CDR1 as SGHRS and CDR2 as YFSETQ. CDR3: CASSVWGPQRVSGRAFNEQYF. Here the CDR3 DNA reads TGCGCCAGCAGCGTTTGGGGGCCCCAAAGGGTTAGCGGGAGGGCCTTCAACGAGCAGTACTTC.

This clone has only a few counts. This rearrangement joins TRBV9 to TRBJ2-3; D is possibly TRBD2 (5 bases). V was trimmed by 1 base and J by 0 bases, leaving 9 bases between them. The CDR3 consists of 15 residues. CDR1 SGDLS and CDR2 YYNGEE come from the germline V gene. The CDR3 is CASSVSGPSTDTQYF. The CDR3 region has the DNA TGTGCCAGCAGCGTAAGCGGCCCGAGCACAGATACGCAGTATTTT.

The chain joins TRBV7-2 to TRBJ2-2, with D unresolved. Germline assignment: CDR1 SGHTA and CDR2 FQGNSA. The CDR3 extends over 12 amino acids. The V and J ends lost 5 bases and 7 bases respectively, with 8 bases between them. The CDR3 sequence: CASSLRVGELFF. The CDR3 DNA reads TGTGCCAGCAGCCTAAGGGTCGGGGAGCTGTTTTTT.

The chain couples TRBV5-1 to TRBJ2-1; 9 nucleotides match TRBD2. V shed 4 bases and J 6 bases; nucleotides not matched to a gene: 5. Germline V gene sequence: CDR1 SGHRS, CDR2 YFSETQ. This CDR3 region has 14 residues. The CDR3 here is CASSDHSGSNEQFF. In DNA form, the CDR3 reads TGCGCCAGCAGCGACCATAGCGGGAGCAATGAGCAGTTCTTC.

CDR3 coding DNA: TGTGCCAGCAGTTGGGGGGTCGAGACCCAGTACTTC. As protein: CASSWGVETQYF. The chain combines TRBV28 with TRBJ2-5, with a weak D call TRBD2 (6 bases). The CDR3 sequence is 12 residues long. V lost 4 bases, J lost 5 bases, and 8 bases lay in between. The germline V gene encodes CDR1 MDHEN and CDR2 SYDVKM.

The CDR3 region is CASSSTSGRPLSYNEQFF. The CDR3 nucleotides read TGTGCCAGCAGCTCGACTAGCGGGAGGCCTCTCTCCTACAATGAGCAGTTCTTC. This rearrangement joins TRBV13 to TRBJ2-1, with 13 bases fitting TRBD2. This CDR3 contains 18 residues. CDR1 and CDR2 from the germline V gene are PRHDT and FYEKMQ (reference sequence). With V trimmed by 4 bases and J by 0 bases, 6 bases remained unmatched.

The chain couples TRBV28 to TRBJ2-5; 10 positions agree with TRBD2. The germline gives CDR1 MDHEN, CDR2 SYDVKM. V gave up 4 bases and J gave up 5 bases; unmatched junction bases: 10. This CDR3 comprises 16 residues. CDR3 amino acids: CASSWGLAGVGETQYF. The CDR3, as DNA: TGTGCCAGCAGTTGGGGGCTAGCGGGAGTAGGGGAGACCCAGTACTTC. Variable domain in full (rest from reference TRBV28 and TRBJ2-5): DVKVTQSSRYLVKRTGEKVFLECVQDMDHENMFWYRQDPGLGLRLIYFSYDVKMKEKGDIPEGYSVSREKKERFSLILESASTNQTSMYLCASSWGLAGVGETQYFGPGTRLLVL.

This clone came up a few times. This chain uses TRBV12-5 with TRBJ1-2, with a possible D match to TRBD1 (6 bases). Trimming shortened V by 0 bases and J by 2 bases, and 16 bases separated the two germline ends. The CDR3 totals 17 residues. The germline V gene encodes CDR1 LGHNT and CDR2 FRNRAP. CDR3 sequence reads: CASGLVRGQGKNYGYTF. DNA of the CDR3: TGTGCTAGTGGTTTGGTACGCGGCCAGGGGAAAAACTATGGCTACACCTTC.

The chain links TRBV27 to TRBJ1-1, with D unresolved. The V and J ends lost 2 bases and 1 base respectively, with 8 bases between them. Germline V gives CDR1 MNHEY, CDR2 SMNVEV (reference sequence). The CDR3 totals 14 residues. For the CDR3, the DNA is TGTGCCAGCAGTTTACGAGCTGCGAACACTGAAGCTTTCTTT. Translating gives CASSLRAANTEAFF.

The V and J genes are TRBV10-1 and TRBJ2-3, with 9 nucleotides matching TRBD2. The CDR3 contains 17 residues. The V and J ends lost 2 bases and 2 bases, in that order; junction bases with no gene match: 8. Germline V CDR1 and CDR2: WNHNN, SYGVQD (reference sequence). In DNA form, the CDR3 reads TGCGCCAGCAGTGAGCTTAGCGGGAGAGGGATCACAGATACGCAGTATTTT. Protein: CASSELSGRGITDTQYF.

The CDR3 protein is CASSPSGRGSDTQYF. The CDR3 bases are TGTGCCAGCAGCCCCAGCGGGAGAGGCTCAGATACGCAGTATTTT. V is TRBV7-9 and J is TRBJ2-3; 8 bases fit TRBD2. CDR3 size: 15 residues. V gave up 5 bases and J gave up 4 bases; unmatched junction bases: 8. Germline V gives CDR1 SEHNR, CDR2 FQNEAQ (reference sequence). Supplemented by reference TRBV7-9 and TRBJ2-3, the full variable domain reads DTGVSQNPRHKITKRGQNVTFRCDPISEHNRLYWYRQTLGQGPEFLTYFQNEAQLEKSRLLSDRFSAERPKGSFSTLEIQRTEQGDSAMYLCASSPSGRGSDTQYFGPGTRLTVL.

The J gene is TRBJ2-7, the V gene TRBV30; no reliable D call. The germline V and J ends were trimmed by 3 bases and 12 bases, with 15 bases remaining between them. CDR3 length: 11 residues. Germline CDR1 and CDR2: GTSNPN and SVGIG (reference sequence). CDR3 DNA: TGTGCCTGGAGCGTGGACCGGATTAGGTACTTC. This codes for CAWSVDRIRYF.

This chain uses TRBV9 with TRBJ2-3; D might be TRBD1 or TRBD2, each matching 5 bases. The germline gives CDR1 SGDLS, CDR2 YYNGEE. Trimming pared 0 bases from V and 3 bases from J, leaving 14 bases between. The CDR3 totals 16 residues. As DNA, the CDR3 is TGTGCCAGCAGCGTAGCTGCGGGCTGGGGGACAGATACGCAGTATTTT. Residues: CASSVAAGWGTDTQYF.

The chain uses TRBV10-3 and TRBJ1-5; D possibly corresponds to TRBD1 (6 bases). Germline CDR1 reads ENHRY; CDR2 reads SYGVKD. Between the trimmed V and J ends, which lost 7 bases and 5 bases, there was a span of 9 bases. CDR3 size: 12 residues. The CDR3 region has the DNA TGTGCCATCAAGGACAGTGATCAGCCCCAGCATTTT. Protein: CAIKDSDQPQHF.

The chain links TRBV28 to TRBJ2-1; 7 nucleotides agree with TRBD2. V gave up 3 bases and J gave up 3 bases; unmatched junction bases: 11. The V gene's germline CDR1 is MDHEN and CDR2 SYDVKM. The CDR3 spans 17 residues. In DNA, the CDR3 is TGTGCCAGCAGTTTCGGTTTAGGGCGGGGGTACTACAATGAGCAGTTCTTC. Its translation: CASSFGLGRGYYNEQFF.

This clone appeared once. The V gene is TRBV6-5, the J gene TRBJ2-1, with 7 bases matching TRBD1. The V gene's germline CDR1 is MNHEY and CDR2 SVGAGI. Trimming at V came to 5 bases and at J to 6 bases, leaving 10 bases not matched to a gene. The CDR3 totals 15 residues. Here the CDR3 DNA reads TGTGCCAGCAGTCCCCGGACAGGCCGGACCAATGAGCAGTTCTTC. It yields the protein CASSPRTGRTNEQFF.

V gene TRBV6-4 combines with J gene TRBJ1-1; D remains unclear. Trimming shortened V by 4 bases and J by 1 base, and 7 bases separated the two germline ends. CDR1 MRHNA and CDR2 SNTAGT come from the germline V gene. The CDR3 extends over 13 amino acids. CDR3 amino acids: CASSASGNTEAFF. In DNA, the CDR3 is TGTGCCAGCAGTGCTTCGGGGAACACTGAAGCTTTCTTT.

This clone was seen a few times. The chain is built from TRBV19 and TRBJ1-1; D is unresolved. CDR1 is LNHDA and CDR2 is SQIVND in the germline V gene (reference sequence). Trimming left V 2 bases short and J 1 base short, with 11 bases between. The CDR3 has 15 amino acids. CDR3 nucleotides: TGTGCCAGTAGTATAAGGAGGTTTGAGAACACTGAAGCTTTCTTT. It is translated as CASSIRRFENTEAFF.

The chain couples TRBV6-7 to TRBJ2-3; TRBD1 aligns across 9 bases. TRBV6-7 counts as an open reading frame of uncertain function. The CDR3 loop spans 15 amino acids. With 7 bases clipped from V and 3 bases from J, the junction kept 8 bases outside the gene matches. CDR3 DNA sequence: TGTGCCAGCACCCTAATGGGACAGGGAACAGATACGCAGTATTTT. Translation gives CASTLMGQGTDTQYF.

V gene TRBV19 combines with J gene TRBJ2-4; 13 nucleotides agree with TRBD2. Per the germline V gene, CDR1 is LNHDA and CDR2 is SQIVND (reference sequence). The CDR3 totals 17 residues. V lost 5 bases to trimming and J lost 0 bases; unmatched junction nucleotides: 4. The CDR3: CASSAGTSGIAKNIQYF. The CDR3 region has the DNA TGTGCCAGTAGTGCTGGGACTAGCGGGATAGCCAAAAACATTCAGTACTTC.